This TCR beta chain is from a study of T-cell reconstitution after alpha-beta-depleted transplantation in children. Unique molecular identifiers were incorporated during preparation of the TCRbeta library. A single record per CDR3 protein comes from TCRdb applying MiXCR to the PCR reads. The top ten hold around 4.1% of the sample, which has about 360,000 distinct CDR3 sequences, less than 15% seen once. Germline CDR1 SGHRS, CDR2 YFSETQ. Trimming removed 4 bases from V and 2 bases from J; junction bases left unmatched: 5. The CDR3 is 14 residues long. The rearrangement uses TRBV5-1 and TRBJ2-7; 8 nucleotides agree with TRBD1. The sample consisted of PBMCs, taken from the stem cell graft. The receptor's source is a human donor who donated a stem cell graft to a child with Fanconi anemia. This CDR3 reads CASSPGQGPYEQYV. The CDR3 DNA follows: TGCGCCAGCAGCCCAGGACAGGGACCCTACGAGCAGTACGTC.